This T cell receptor (beta chain) was recovered during a study of shared clonotypes between healthy human individuals (dated by TCRdb to 2019 to 2021). Looking at the study overall: The cohort included three men and a couple of women between 18 and 49 years of age. For each donor, CD4 naive and CD4 memory were each given three plates, CD8 naive was given two plates, and CD8 memory was given one plate. To estimate repertoire size and how much clonotype sharing occurs between individuals, the study deeply sequenced the blood TCR repertoires of roughly 5 healthy adults. Between about 0.94 and 10 billion PBMCs per donor were obtained by leukapheresis. Different laboratories and diverse techniques were used to prepare libraries and sequence TCR repertoires, to increase sequencing depth and limit assay-specific biases.

Broader findings and caveats from the paper: Incomplete sequencing was indicated by rarefaction of sorted-subset datasets, despite the large sequencing depth. Pairwise subsampling led to the expectation that sequencing depth would affect the degree of clonotype sharing among donors. Sharing across a few donors was observed for approximately 5% of naive CD4, about 3.2% of naive CD8, about 2.5% of memory CD4, and 0.4% of memory CD8 clonotypes. Because the study included only a small number of donors, the genetic and exposure-history diversity represented was limited. Naive subsets generally had larger estimated clonotype richness than memory subsets. Higher generation probabilities were observed for clonotypes shared by all four sorted-subset donors than for non-shared clonotypes. Only blood was sampled, and tissue TCR repertoires likely differ from those in blood.

Using the deep immunoSEQ assay, multiplex PCR amplified TCR CDR3 regions from genomic DNA. Extracted genomic DNA from each cell subset was distributed evenly across all wells of several immunoSEQ 96-well plates, and each plate was treated as a replicate. For sorted subsets, each replicate PCR was loaded with roughly 0.2 ug genomic DNA, equivalent to approximately 33,000 T cell genomes. Purified libraries were quantified with a Qubit 3.0 fluorometer, sized on a Bioanalyzer 2100, and re-quantified with the KAPA Library Quantification kit. Each immunoSEQ 96-well plate was sequenced on its own single-read 150-cycle Illumina NextSeq 550 flow cell. The source study handled its data this way. Because only junctional sequences without quality scores were contained in the immunoSEQ output, filtering matching that applied to full-length reads could not be performed. Sequences were annotated with PyIR, a Python wrapper for IgBLAST v1.9, and V/J genes and CDR3 were assigned using IMGT germline references. Any read was removed if the V/J assignment was weak (E-value above 1e-6), the CDR3 was missing, or the read contained stop codons, out-of-frame junctions, or ambiguous translated residues. A V3J clonotype was defined by an identical inferred V gene, J gene, and CDR3 amino acid sequence. To compute the percentage overlap between repertoires, the number of shared unique clonotypes was divided by the size of the smaller repertoire. RTK rarefaction, the Chao1 estimator, and Recon v2.1 estimates of unobserved clonotypes were used to assess repertoire richness. Generation probabilities for all TCRbeta clonotypes obtained by the gDNA method from a few donors were computed using OLGA. TCRdb holds this immuneACCESS table with in-frame rearrangements only. Some clones are missing; in checked studies, unresolved V genes explain under half, and the rest has no known cause. The V and J calls and clone size are taken from that table; D and trimming were inferred from the DNA. The sample records fewer than 1.6 million clones, just under 99% of which are singletons. The top ten clones comprise 0.3% to 0.45% of the sample.

Donors were healthy HIV-negative adults with no recently reported acute infections or vaccinations. Only Caucasian adults living in Nashville, Tennessee, USA were represented among the donors. Magnetic negative selection was used to enrich CD4+ T cells, after which naive cells were positively selected on CD45RA and the negative fraction became the memory subset. Blood was collected by leukapheresis, and PBMCs were isolated by Ficoll-Histopaque density gradient centrifugation and then cryopreserved in liquid nitrogen vapor phase. Analytical flow cytometry was used to check the purity and quantity of each magnetically sorted T cell population. Genomic DNA was isolated from each sorted fraction and quantified by UV absorbance on a Nanodrop 2000c. Remarks on this clone: Its recognized antigen is unknown. Base qualities are not recorded, but no much larger clone differs from it by a single base.

The germline V gene (reference sequence) supplies CDR1 LNHDA and CDR2 SQIVND. There are 15 amino acids in the CDR3, from cysteine to phenylalanine inclusive. Just CDR3 DNA is preserved here, 45 bases in frame from base 1. V has 3 bases trimmed and J has 0 bases trimmed; junction bases matching no gene number 5. The source of this sequence is a man aged 30 to 39 in good health. Sequencing was performed on naive CD4+ T cells sorted from blood. The cell subset or site label here, explained by the study, means: CD45RA+ positively selected. This receptor chain uses TRBV19 and TRBJ2-7, with 7 bases matching TRBD2. At the DNA level, the sequence is TGTGCCAGTAGTATCCCCGGGAGGCCCTCCTACGAGCAGTACTTC. This gives the protein CASSIPGRPSYEQYF.